This section outlines one TCR beta chain sequence together with its context. Its target is not known. The sample originates from a study of lymphopenia after photon versus proton radiotherapy. Study findings and constraints: Authors raise, but do not show, better survival with proton therapy. Oligoclonal CD8+ Temra expansion after nadir drove photon patients' diversity drop.

Some clones are missing from TCRdb's copy, which holds only in-frame ones; the method was immunoSEQ multiplex PCR. Of some 27,000 clones listed, about 86% were seen once; the top ten hold around 50%. Germline V gives CDR1 SQVTM, CDR2 ANQGSEA. With V trimmed by 1 base and J by 5 bases, 3 bases remained unmatched. The CDR3 length is 14 residues. The sequence was obtained from an older woman with cholangiocarcinoma. Some clones in this sample may be carry-over from other donors' samples. Specimen: peripheral blood, collected from a patient treated with proton-based radiotherapy. The chain employs TRBV29-1 and TRBJ2-7, with 12 positions matching TRBD1. CDR3 amino acids: CSVEGGQGADEQYF. CDR3 nucleotides: TGCAGCGTTGAAGGGGGACAGGGGGCCGACGAGCAGTACTTC.